Described below is a single T cell receptor beta chain sequence and its context. V dropped 1 base and J dropped 1 base, with 4 bases sitting between them. The CDR3 has 13 amino acids. Germline CDR1 is MDHEN and CDR2 is SYDVKM. Sequencing used immunoSEQ multiplex PCR; TCRdb keeps in-frame clones, though not all of them. The table records roughly 2 million clones, more than 90% of them present only once. This entry belongs to a study of shared clonotypes between healthy human individuals. The TCR originated in a man aged 18 to 29 in good health. The chain is built from TRBV28 and TRBJ1-2; no clear D. The specimen sequenced was naive CD4+ T cells sorted from blood. Subset here: CD45RA+ positively selected. The CDR3, as DNA: TGTGCCAGCAGTTTATACCTTAACTATGGCTACACCTTC. Translating it yields CASSLYLNYGYTF.